This TCR beta chain was sequenced in a study of shared T cell receptors in the human thymus. Method: immunoSEQ multiplex PCR; TCRdb's copy keeps in-frame clones and lacks some. Among 630,000 or so clones listed, around 87% were seen once. This CDR3 has 15 amino acids. Germline-derived CDR1 and CDR2 are SGHDN and FVKESK. Trimming cost V 5 bases and J 5 bases, with 19 bases left between them. The same sample was also studied in work on human thymus T cells.

Sequenced input: thymocytes. The chain uses TRBV14 and TRBJ2-7, with D perhaps matching TRBD2 (6 bases). This TCR was sampled from a boy under three years old with a congenital heart defect. The DNA of the CDR3 is TGTGCCAGCAGCTACGGGACTTTAGCTCCGCACGAGCAGTACTTC. It specifies CASSYGTLAPHEQYF. Full variable domain (missing parts from reference TRBV14 and TRBJ2-7): EAGVTQFPSHSVIEKGQTVTLRCDPISGHDNLYWYRRVMGKEIKFLLHFVKESKQDESGMPNNRFLAERTGGTYSTLKVQPAELEDSGVYFCASSYGTLAPHEQYFGPGTRLTVT.